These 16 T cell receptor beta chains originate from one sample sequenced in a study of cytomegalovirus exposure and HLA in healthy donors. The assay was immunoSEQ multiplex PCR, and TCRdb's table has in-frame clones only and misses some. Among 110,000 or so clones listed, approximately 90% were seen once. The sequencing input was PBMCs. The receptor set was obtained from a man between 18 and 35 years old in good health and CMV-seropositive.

The DNA of the CDR3 is TGTGCCAGCAGTCAATTACACAGGGGTAGCTCCTATAATTCACCCCTCCACTTT. This gives the protein CASSQLHRGSSYNSPLHF. The chain combines TRBV28 with TRBJ1-6; 7 nucleotides line up with TRBD1. Germline CDR1 reads MDHEN; CDR2 reads SYDVKM. CDR3 length: 18 amino acids. J lost 0 bases, V lost 5 bases, and 10 bases had no gene match.

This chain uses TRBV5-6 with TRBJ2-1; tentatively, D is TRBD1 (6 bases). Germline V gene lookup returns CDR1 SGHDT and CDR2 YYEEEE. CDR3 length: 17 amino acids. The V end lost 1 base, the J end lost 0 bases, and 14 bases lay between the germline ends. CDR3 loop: CASSLLWGQTSYNEQFF. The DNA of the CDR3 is TGTGCCAGCAGCTTGTTATGGGGGCAGACCTCCTACAATGAGCAGTTCTTC.

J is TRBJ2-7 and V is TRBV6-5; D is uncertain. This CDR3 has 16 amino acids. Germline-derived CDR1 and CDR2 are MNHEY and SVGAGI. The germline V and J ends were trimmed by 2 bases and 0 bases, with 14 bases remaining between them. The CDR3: CASSYRFWSSSYEQYF. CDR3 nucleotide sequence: TGTGCCAGCAGTTACCGGTTCTGGTCGAGCTCCTACGAGCAGTACTTC.

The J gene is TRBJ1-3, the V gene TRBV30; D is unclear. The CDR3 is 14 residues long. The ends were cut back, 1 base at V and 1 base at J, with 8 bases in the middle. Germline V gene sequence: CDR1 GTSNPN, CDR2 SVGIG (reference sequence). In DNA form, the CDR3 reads TGTGCCTGGAGTGCTAGTTCATCTGGAAACACCATATATTTT. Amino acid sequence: CAWSASSSGNTIYF.

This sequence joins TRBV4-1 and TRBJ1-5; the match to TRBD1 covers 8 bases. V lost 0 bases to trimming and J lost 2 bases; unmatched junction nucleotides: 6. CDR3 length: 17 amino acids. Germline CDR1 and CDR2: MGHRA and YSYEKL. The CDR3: CASSQDTTGEGNQPQHF. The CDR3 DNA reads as TGCGCCAGCAGCCAAGATACGACAGGGGAGGGCAATCAGCCCCAGCATTTT.

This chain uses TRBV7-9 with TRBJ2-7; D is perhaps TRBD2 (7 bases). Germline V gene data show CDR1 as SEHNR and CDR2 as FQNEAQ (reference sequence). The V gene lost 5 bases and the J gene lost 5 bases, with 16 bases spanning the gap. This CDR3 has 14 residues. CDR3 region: CASSPGEGVDEQYF. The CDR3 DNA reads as TGTGCCAGCAGCCCAGGGGAGGGGGTGGACGAGCAGTACTTC.

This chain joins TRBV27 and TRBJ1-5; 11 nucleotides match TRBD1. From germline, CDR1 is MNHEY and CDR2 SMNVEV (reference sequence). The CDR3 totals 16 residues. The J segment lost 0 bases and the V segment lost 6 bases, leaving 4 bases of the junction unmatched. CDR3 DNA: TGTGCCAGCAGGGACAGGGGGCCGTATAGCAATCAGCCCCAGCATTTT. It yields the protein CASRDRGPYSNQPQHF.

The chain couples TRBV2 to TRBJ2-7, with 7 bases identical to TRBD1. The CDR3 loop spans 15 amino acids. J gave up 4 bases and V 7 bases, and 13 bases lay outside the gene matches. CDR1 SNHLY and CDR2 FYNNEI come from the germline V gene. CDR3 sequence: CASKGAPGMGYEQYF. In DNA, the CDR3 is TGTGCCAGCAAGGGGGCGCCGGGTATGGGATACGAGCAGTACTTC.

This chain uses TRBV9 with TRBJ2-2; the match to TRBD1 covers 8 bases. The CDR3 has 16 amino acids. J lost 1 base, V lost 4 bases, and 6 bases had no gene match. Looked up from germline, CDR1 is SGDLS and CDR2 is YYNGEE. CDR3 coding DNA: TGTGCCAGCAGCCCCCGGACAGGGCAGAACACCGGGGAGCTGTTTTTT. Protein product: CASSPRTGQNTGELFF.

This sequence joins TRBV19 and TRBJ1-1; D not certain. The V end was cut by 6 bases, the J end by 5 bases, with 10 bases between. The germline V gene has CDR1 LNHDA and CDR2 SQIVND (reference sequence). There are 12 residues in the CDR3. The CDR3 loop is CASRPGGTEAFF. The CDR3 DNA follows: TGTGCCAGTAGGCCCGGCGGGACTGAAGCTTTCTTT.

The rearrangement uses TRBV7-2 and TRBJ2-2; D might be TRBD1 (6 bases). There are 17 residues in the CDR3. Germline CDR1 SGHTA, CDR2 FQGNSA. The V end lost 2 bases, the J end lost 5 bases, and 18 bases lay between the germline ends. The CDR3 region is CASSLLEMGARTGELFF. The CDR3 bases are TGTGCCAGCAGCTTACTGGAGATGGGGGCTCGGACCGGGGAGCTGTTTTTT.

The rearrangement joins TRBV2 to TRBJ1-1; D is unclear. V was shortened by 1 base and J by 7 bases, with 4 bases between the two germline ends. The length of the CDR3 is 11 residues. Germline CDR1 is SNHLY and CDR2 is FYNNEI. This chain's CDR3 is CASSEGLEAFF. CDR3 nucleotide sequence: TGTGCCAGCAGTGAAGGTCTTGAAGCTTTCTTT.

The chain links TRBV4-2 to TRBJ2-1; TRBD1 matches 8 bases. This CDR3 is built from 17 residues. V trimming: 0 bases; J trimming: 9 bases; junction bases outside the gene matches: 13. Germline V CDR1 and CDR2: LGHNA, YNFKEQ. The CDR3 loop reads CASSQDLDRADHGEQFF. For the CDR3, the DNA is TGTGCCAGCAGCCAAGATTTGGACAGGGCGGATCATGGTGAGCAGTTCTTC.

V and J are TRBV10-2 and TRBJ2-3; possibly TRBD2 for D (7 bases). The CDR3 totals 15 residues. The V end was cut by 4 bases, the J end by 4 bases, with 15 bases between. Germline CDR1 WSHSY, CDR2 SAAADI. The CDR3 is CASSVAGAPPDTQYF. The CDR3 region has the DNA TGCGCCAGCAGTGTTGCGGGGGCCCCCCCAGATACGCAGTATTTT.

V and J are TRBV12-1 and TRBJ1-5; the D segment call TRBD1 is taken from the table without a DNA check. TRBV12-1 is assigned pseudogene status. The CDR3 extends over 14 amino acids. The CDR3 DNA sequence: TGTGCCGGTCTCCTTCACAGGGACAATCAGCCCCAGCATTTT. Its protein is CAGLLHRDNQPQHF.

CDR3 DNA: TGTGCCAGCAGTGAAGCGCTTGGGAGCTCCTATAATTCACCCCTCCACTTT. This gives the protein CASSEALGSSYNSPLHF. The chain is built from TRBV2 and TRBJ1-6; D remains ambiguous. The length of the CDR3 is 17 residues. V gave up 0 bases and J gave up 0 bases, with 9 bases separating them. Germline CDR1 reads SNHLY; CDR2 reads FYNNEI.